The next 24 T cell receptor beta chains were all read from a single sample in a study of control samples from healthy donors and cancer patients. Here immunoSEQ multiplex PCR was the method, and the copy in TCRdb shows in-frame clones only, minus some. The sample has 140,000 or so clones, around nine tenths seen once. Sequencing used blood. The source of these receptors is a man between 25 and 39 years old in good health.

V is TRBV5-1 and J is TRBJ1-2; possible D gene TRBD1, 6 bases. Germline V gene data show CDR1 as SGHRS and CDR2 as YFSETQ. V was cut by 5 bases and J by 7 bases, with 21 bases left in between. CDR3 length: 15 residues. CDR3 residues: CASRKRGEGVPGYTF. CDR3 DNA sequence: TGCGCCAGCAGGAAAAGAGGAGAGGGGGTTCCTGGCTACACCTTC.

The chain uses TRBV25-1 and TRBJ1-2; 8 bases match TRBD1. With 2 bases clipped from V and 4 bases from J, the junction kept 0 bases outside the gene matches. The CDR3 has 13 amino acids. The germline gives CDR1 MGHDK, CDR2 SYGVNS. CDR3 in amino acids: CASSETGGYGYTF. In DNA form, the CDR3 reads TGTGCCAGCAGTGAAACAGGGGGCTATGGCTACACCTTC.

The chain combines TRBV5-6 with TRBJ2-7; either TRBD1 or TRBD2 may fit D (5 bases each). The germline V gene has CDR1 SGHDT and CDR2 YYEEEE. Trimming took 1 base from V and 2 from J, leaving 16 bases between them. The CDR3 totals 16 residues. CDR3 sequence reads: CASSLFGTSKTYEQYF. DNA for the CDR3: TGTGCCAGCAGCTTGTTCGGGACGTCTAAGACCTACGAGCAGTACTTC.

This chain joins TRBV6-2 or TRBV6-3 and TRBJ2-6; D might be TRBD1 (6 bases). The CDR3 is 16 residues long. V was shortened by 2 bases and J by 0 bases, with 8 bases between the two germline ends. Germline values: CDR1 MNHEY, CDR2 SVGEGT. CDR3 bases: TGTGCCAGCAGTTACGACAGGTACTCTGGGGCCAACGTCCTGACTTTC. It translates to CASSYDRYSGANVLTF.

The chain is built from TRBV9 and TRBJ2-1; 7 bases fit TRBD2. The CDR3 contains 17 residues. Germline CDR1 is SGDLS and CDR2 is YYNGEE. The junction had 7 bases not matched to a gene; V was cut back by 0 bases and J by 1 base. In DNA, the CDR3 is TGTGCCAGCAGCGTAGGCCTAGCGGAGGTGTCCTACAATGAGCAGTTCTTC. Its translation: CASSVGLAEVSYNEQFF.

The chain employs TRBV19 and TRBJ2-7; a possible D gene is TRBD1 (5 bases). V gave up 6 bases and J gave up 0 bases, with 9 bases separating them. Germline lookup yields CDR1 LNHDA and CDR2 SQIVND (reference sequence). The CDR3 runs 13 residues. In DNA form, the CDR3 reads TGTGCCAGTAGCACGACAGCCTCCTACGAGCAGTACTTC. It codes for CASSTTASYEQYF.

The rearrangement uses TRBV24-1 and TRBJ2-7; D perhaps matches TRBD1 (6 bases). The germline V gene has CDR1 KGHDR and CDR2 SFDVKD. Trimming cost V 3 bases and J 10 bases, with 12 bases left between them. The length of the CDR3 is 12 residues. The CDR3: CATSDTGFVQYF. As DNA, the CDR3 is TGTGCCACCAGTGATACAGGGTTTGTTCAGTACTTC.

The J gene is TRBJ2-7, the V gene TRBV27; no clear D. The CDR3 has 15 amino acids. Trimming left V 0 bases short and J 0 bases short, with 9 bases between. The germline CDR1 and CDR2 sequences are MNHEY and SMNVEV (reference sequence). CDR3 amino acids: CASSLSPAGSYEQYF. DNA for the CDR3: TGTGCCAGCAGTTTATCGCCAGCCGGCTCCTACGAGCAGTACTTC.

This chain links TRBV28 with TRBJ2-2; a possible D gene is TRBD2 (8 bases). V shed 6 bases and J shed 5 bases, with 16 bases lying between them. Looked up from germline, CDR1 is MDHEN and CDR2 is SYDVKM. The CDR3 runs to 15 residues. The CDR3 nucleotides are TGTGCCAGCAGGCTAGGGGGCGGGAGGACCGGGGAGCTGTTTTTT. Its protein product is CASRLGGGRTGELFF.

The V call is TRBV7-9, the J call TRBJ2-4; TRBD2 matches at 8 bases. Germline CDR1 is SEHNR and CDR2 is FQNEAQ (reference sequence). V lost 1 base, J lost 8 bases, and 10 bases stayed unmatched. This CDR3 spans 16 amino acids. CDR3 nucleotide sequence: TGTGCCAGCAGCTTAGTAACGGGGGGGCCTGGTTACATTCAGTACTTC. Translated, it gives CASSLVTGGPGYIQYF. Full variable domain (rest looked up from reference TRBV7-9 and TRBJ2-4): DTGVSQNPRHKITKRGQNVTFRCDPISEHNRLYWYRQTLGQGPEFLTYFQNEAQLEKSRLLSDRFSAERPKGSFSTLEIQRTEQGDSAMYLCASSLVTGGPGYIQYFGAGTRLSVL.

V usage is TRBV2 and J usage is TRBJ2-5, with 7 bases that match TRBD2. This CDR3 contains 11 residues. The germline V gene encodes CDR1 SNHLY and CDR2 FYNNEI. V lost 9 bases to trimming and J lost 4 bases; unmatched junction nucleotides: 2. CDR3 DNA: TGTGCCAGTACTAGCGCAGAGACCCAGTACTTC. This gives the protein CASTSAETQYF.

The rearrangement uses TRBV7-8 and TRBJ1-2, with 10 positions matching TRBD1. V lost 6 bases and J lost 7; bases outside the gene matches: 11. The CDR3 contains 15 residues. CDR1 and CDR2 from the germline V gene are SGHVS and FQNEAQ. The CDR3 sequence is CASRNPGQGISGYTF. In nucleotides, the CDR3 is TGTGCCAGCAGGAACCCGGGACAGGGGATAAGTGGCTACACCTTC. Full variable domain (rest looked up from reference TRBV7-8 and TRBJ1-2): GAGVSQSPRYKVAKRGQDVALRCDPISGHVSLFWYQQALGQGPEFLTYFQNEAQLDKSGLPSDRFFAERPEGSVSTLKIQRTQQEDSAVYLCASRNPGQGISGYTFGSGTRLTVV.

V usage is TRBV12-5 and J usage is TRBJ2-7; tentatively, D is TRBD1 (7 bases). This CDR3 region has 15 residues. The ends were cut back, 5 bases at V and 0 bases at J, with 14 bases in the middle. Per the germline V gene, CDR1 is LGHNT and CDR2 is FRNRAP. CDR3 residues: CASGGGTANSYEQYF. The CDR3 DNA is TGTGCTAGTGGTGGAGGGACAGCAAACTCCTACGAGCAGTACTTC.

The chain combines TRBV15 with TRBJ2-7; TRBD1 agrees at 10 bases. This CDR3 is built from 15 residues. V lost 2 bases and J lost 3; bases outside the gene matches: 4. From germline, CDR1 is LNHNV and CDR2 YYDKDF (reference sequence). The chain's CDR3 is CATSRSRTGGYEQYF. DNA for the CDR3: TGTGCCACCAGCAGAAGTAGGACAGGGGGCTACGAGCAGTACTTC.

This clone was picked up a small number of times. The rearrangement joins TRBV7-6 to TRBJ2-7, with D unclear. Trimming removed 1 base from V and 5 bases from J, with 9 bases in between. Looked up from germline, CDR1 is SGHVS and CDR2 is FNYEAQ. The CDR3 is 13 residues long. The CDR3 loop reads CASSLEVGDEQYF. Written as DNA, the CDR3 is TGTGCCAGCAGCTTAGAAGTTGGGGACGAGCAGTACTTC.

The chain recombines TRBV11-2 with TRBJ2-5; 7 nucleotides align to TRBD1. The junction had 8 bases not matched to a gene; V was cut back by 2 bases and J by 8 bases. The germline CDR1 and CDR2 sequences are SGHAT and FQNNGV. This CDR3 spans 14 amino acids. CDR3 in DNA: TGTGCCAGCAGCTTACGTGGACAAGGGGGCACCCAGTACTTC. Protein sequence: CASSLRGQGGTQYF.

The CDR3 sequence: CASSQDRQGAGNQPQHF. The CDR3 DNA reads TGCGCCAGCAGCCAAGATAGACAGGGTGCAGGCAATCAGCCCCAGCATTTT. The chain couples TRBV4-1 to TRBJ1-5; 7 bases are a match to TRBD1. Germline CDR1 and CDR2: MGHRA and YSYEKL. The V and J ends lost 0 bases and 2 bases, in that order; junction bases with no gene match: 7. The CDR3 is 17 residues long.

CDR3 coding DNA: TGTGCCAGCAGCTTAACCGGGGACAGGACAGATACGCAGTATTTT. Protein: CASSLTGDRTDTQYF. The gene calls are TRBV7-2 and TRBJ2-3, with 8 bases that match TRBD1. The CDR3 has 15 residues. Trimming cost V 2 bases and J 3 bases; bases outside gene matches: 4. Germline assignment: CDR1 SGHTA and CDR2 FQGNSA.

CDR3 loop: CASGPHADRNEKLFF. Here the CDR3 DNA reads TGTGCTAGTGGACCACACGCGGACAGAAATGAAAAACTGTTTTTT. The rearrangement uses TRBV12-5 and TRBJ1-4; tentatively, D is TRBD1 (6 bases). V lost 6 bases and J lost 5, with 16 bases in between. This CDR3 comprises 15 residues. Germline lookup yields CDR1 LGHNT and CDR2 FRNRAP.

This chain uses TRBV24-1 with TRBJ2-5, with 8 bases fitting TRBD1. This CDR3 has 15 amino acids. V gave up 3 bases and J gave up 3 bases; unmatched junction bases: 5. The germline V gene encodes CDR1 KGHDR and CDR2 SFDVKD. The CDR3 here is CATSDLGQAKETQYF. As DNA, the CDR3 is TGTGCCACCAGTGATCTGGGACAGGCCAAAGAGACCCAGTACTTC.

The chain joins TRBV12-3 or TRBV12-4 to TRBJ2-2, with unresolved D. The CDR3 runs to 12 residues. V shed 3 bases and J shed 8 bases, with 7 bases lying between them. CDR3 sequence (DNA): TGTGCCAGCAGTTTGTCTTCTGGGGAGCTGTTTTTT. This codes for CASSLSSGELFF.

This clone was found a few times. This rearrangement joins TRBV15 to TRBJ1-6, with 7 nucleotides matching TRBD1. Unmatched junction bases numbered 2, after V lost 3 bases and J lost 3 bases. Per germline, CDR1 LNHNV and CDR2 YYDKDF (reference sequence). The CDR3 sequence is 15 residues long. The CDR3 sequence is CATSSRDSYNSPLHF. The CDR3 DNA reads as TGTGCCACCAGCAGCCGGGACAGCTATAATTCACCCCTCCACTTT.

This clone has more than one count but fewer than ten. CDR3 protein: CASSLGNFDQPQHF. Written as DNA, the CDR3 is TGTGCCAGCAGCTTGGGGAATTTTGATCAGCCCCAGCATTTT. This chain connects TRBV5-5 to TRBJ1-5; no clear D gene. V shed 0 bases and J shed 5 bases, with 9 bases lying between them. The germline gives CDR1 SGHKS, CDR2 YYEKEE (reference sequence). This CDR3 is built from 14 residues.

The genes are TRBV4-1 and TRBJ2-1, with TRBD2 matching over 10 bases. Germline values: CDR1 MGHRA, CDR2 YSYEKL. The V and J ends lost 2 bases and 5 bases, in that order; junction bases with no gene match: 12. The CDR3 runs 18 residues. CDR3 region: CASSQHGDVAGGHNEQFF. The CDR3 nucleotides are TGCGCCAGCAGCCAACACGGTGACGTAGCGGGGGGACACAATGAGCAGTTCTTC.